These 3 T cell receptor beta chains originate from one sample sequenced in a study of T cell responses to AZD1222 COVID-19 vaccine. This table comes from immunoSEQ multiplex PCR, and its TCRdb copy is limited to in-frame clones, with some not included. This sample yields 100,000 to 150,000 clones, of which around 92% are seen a single time; 1.5% to 1.9% belongs to the top ten. The input for sequencing was peripheral blood, taken on day 0 of AZD1222 vaccination. The receptors here all came from an adult in good health.

This clone was found once. V and J are TRBV28 and TRBJ1-2; D remains unclear. The germline V gene encodes CDR1 MDHEN and CDR2 SYDVKM. V lost 1 base and J lost 7, with 10 bases in between. This CDR3 has 13 residues. CDR3 bases: TGTGCCAGCAGTTTATCCGACGTGGGTGGCTACACCTTC. Its protein is CASSLSDVGGYTF.

V and J are TRBV5-4 and TRBJ1-1; possibly TRBD1 for D (6 bases). The CDR3 totals 15 residues. V gave up 4 bases and J gave up 3 bases, with 16 bases separating them. Per the germline V gene, CDR1 is SGHNT and CDR2 is YYREEE (reference sequence). CDR3 amino acids: CASSEGGSGYTEAFF. DNA for the CDR3: TGTGCCAGCAGCGAGGGGGGCAGCGGGTACACTGAAGCTTTCTTT. Based on the CDR3 plus reference TRBV5-4 and TRBJ1-1, the full variable domain is ETGVTQSPTHLIKTRGQQVTLRCSSQSGHNTVSWYQQALGQGPQFIFQYYREEENGRGNFPPRFSGLQFPNYSSELNVNALELDDSALYLCASSEGGSGYTEAFFGQGTRLTVV.

The chain couples TRBV13 to TRBJ1-1; D is possibly TRBD1 (6 bases). V gave up 5 bases and J gave up 1 base, with 8 bases separating them. The V gene's germline CDR1 is PRHDT and CDR2 FYEKMQ (reference sequence). CDR3 length: 13 amino acids. In DNA, the CDR3 is TGTGCCAGCAGCGAGGGGGGGAACACTGAAGCTTTCTTT. Translating gives CASSEGGNTEAFF.